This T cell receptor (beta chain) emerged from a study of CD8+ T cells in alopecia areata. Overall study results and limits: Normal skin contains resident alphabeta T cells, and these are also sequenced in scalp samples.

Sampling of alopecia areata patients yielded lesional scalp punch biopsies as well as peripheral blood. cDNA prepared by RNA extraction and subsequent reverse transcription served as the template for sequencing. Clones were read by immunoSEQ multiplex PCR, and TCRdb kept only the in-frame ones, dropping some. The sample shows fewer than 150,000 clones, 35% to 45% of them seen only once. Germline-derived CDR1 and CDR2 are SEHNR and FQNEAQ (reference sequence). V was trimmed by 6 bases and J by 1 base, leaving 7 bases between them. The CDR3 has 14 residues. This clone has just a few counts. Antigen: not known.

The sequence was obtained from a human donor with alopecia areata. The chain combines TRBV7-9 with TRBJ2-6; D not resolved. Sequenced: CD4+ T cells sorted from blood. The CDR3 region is CASSSLSGANVLTF. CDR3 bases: TGTGCCAGCAGTTCTTTGTCTGGGGCCAACGTCCTGACTTTC.